This T cell receptor (beta chain) was sequenced for a study of cytotoxic CD8 clonotypes in ibrutinib-treated CLL. Study details: Sequenced samples delivered averages of roughly 250,000 productive templates and 94,082 productive rearrangements. Study-level findings and limits: Clonality was higher at ibrutinib response and returned toward baseline at progression.

The repertoire was sequenced with immunoSEQ multiplex PCR; TCRdb's copy has only in-frame clones and lacks some. The data contain about 130,000 clones, about 80% of them seen just once; the ten biggest clones take up around 4.9%. About this clone: What it recognizes is unknown.

This CDR3 has 14 amino acids. The V gene lost 5 bases and the J gene lost 4 bases, with 14 bases spanning the gap. The germline V gene has CDR1 SGHTA and CDR2 FQGNSA. Sequences were derived from PBMCs, sampled after 24 months of ibrutinib treatment. This sequence was found in a human donor with chronic lymphocytic leukemia. This chain joins TRBV7-2 and TRBJ1-1; weak D call: TRBD1 (5 bases). The CDR3 DNA reads as TGTGCCAGCAGCCAAATTGGTGGGACCACTGAAGCTTTCTTT. It encodes CASSQIGGTTEAFF.